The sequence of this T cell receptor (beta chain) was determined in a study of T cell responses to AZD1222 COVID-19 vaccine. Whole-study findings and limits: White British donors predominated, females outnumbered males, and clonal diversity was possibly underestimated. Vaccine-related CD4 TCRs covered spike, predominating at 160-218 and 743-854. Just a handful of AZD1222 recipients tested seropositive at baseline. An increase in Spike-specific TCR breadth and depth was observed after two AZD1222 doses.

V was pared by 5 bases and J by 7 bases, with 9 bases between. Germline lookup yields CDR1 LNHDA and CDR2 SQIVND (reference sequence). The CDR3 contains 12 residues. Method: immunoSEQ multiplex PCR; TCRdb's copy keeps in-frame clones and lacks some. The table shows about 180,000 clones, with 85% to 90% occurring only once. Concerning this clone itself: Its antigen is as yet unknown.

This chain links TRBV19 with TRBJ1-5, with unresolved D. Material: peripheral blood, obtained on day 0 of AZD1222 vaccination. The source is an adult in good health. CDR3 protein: CASSRKGQPQHF. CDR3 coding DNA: TGTGCCAGTAGTCGGAAGGGACAGCCCCAGCATTTT.